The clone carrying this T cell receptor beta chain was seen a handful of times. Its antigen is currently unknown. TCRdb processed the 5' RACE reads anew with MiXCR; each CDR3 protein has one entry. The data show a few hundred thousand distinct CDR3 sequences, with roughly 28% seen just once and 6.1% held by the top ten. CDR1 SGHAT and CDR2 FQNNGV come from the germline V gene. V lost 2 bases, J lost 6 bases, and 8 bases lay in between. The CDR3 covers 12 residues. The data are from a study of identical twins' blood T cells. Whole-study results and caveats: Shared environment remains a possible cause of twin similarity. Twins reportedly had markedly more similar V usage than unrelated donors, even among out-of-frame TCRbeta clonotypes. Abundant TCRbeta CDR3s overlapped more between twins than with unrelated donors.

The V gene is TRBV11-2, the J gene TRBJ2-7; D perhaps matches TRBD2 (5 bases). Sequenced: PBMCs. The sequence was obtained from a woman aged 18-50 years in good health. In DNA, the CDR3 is TGTGCCAGCAGCTTACCGGGGATCGAGCAGTACTTC. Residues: CASSLPGIEQYF.